Shown below are 20 T cell receptor beta chains from a single sample sequenced in a study of CD8+CD57+ T cells in acquired aplastic anemia. Using genomic DNA as the template, TCR beta VDJ and CDR3 profiling was carried out. TCRdb independently ran MiXCR on the reads; one entry per CDR3 protein. Of about 160,000 distinct CDR3 sequences in the sample, approximately 43% were seen once. The sequenced material came from sorted CD4+, CD8+, or CD8+CD57+ T cells (not recorded which) from PBMCs. The receptors stem from a human donor in good health.

The V gene is TRBV6-1, the J gene TRBJ1-2; D is undetermined. CDR1 is MNHNS and CDR2 is SASEGT in the germline V gene. CDR3 length equals 12 residues. The V and J ends lost 7 bases and 4 bases respectively, with 10 bases between them. Here the CDR3 reads CASKGNLYGYTF. CDR3 bases: TGTGCCAGCAAGGGAAACCTCTATGGCTACACCTTC.

The chain recombines TRBV15 with TRBJ1-2; perhaps TRBD1 as D (5 bases). This CDR3 comprises 14 residues. From germline, CDR1 is LNHNV and CDR2 YYDKDF (reference sequence). The V and J ends lost 0 bases and 7 bases respectively, with 12 bases between them. This chain's CDR3 is CATSRDTGLGGYTF. CDR3 sequence (DNA): TGTGCCACCAGCAGAGATACGGGGCTGGGTGGCTACACCTTC.

In the case of this clonotype: Possible read error: a much larger clone is one base away. This CDR3 is missing its conserved last phenylalanine or tryptophan, likely due to a read error. J is TRBJ1-6 and V is TRBV29-1; D gene uncertain. The V and J ends lost 4 bases and 14 bases respectively, with 15 bases between them. The CDR3 consists of 12 residues. Per germline, CDR1 SQVTM and CDR2 ANQGSEA. The CDR3 sequence is CSVVSPPGTLHL. In DNA form, the CDR3 reads TGCAGCGTTGTATCTCCCCCAGGAACCCTCCACCTT.

This clonotype was found a few times. The gene calls are TRBV28 and TRBJ1-3; D gene ambiguous. This CDR3 is built from 14 residues. Trimming took off 6 bases at V and 3 bases at J, with 12 bases between the two ends. Germline lookup yields CDR1 MDHEN and CDR2 SYDVKM. Here the CDR3 reads CASSSEVFGNTIYF. CDR3 DNA sequence: TGTGCCAGCAGCTCTGAAGTCTTTGGAAACACCATATATTTT.

The V gene is TRBV29-1, the J gene TRBJ2-1; no clear D gene. Per germline, CDR1 SQVTM and CDR2 ANQGSEA. The germline V and J ends were trimmed by 8 bases and 7 bases, with 9 bases remaining between them. CDR3 length: 10 amino acids. The CDR3 region has the DNA TGCAGCATCCCCGGGAATGAGCAGTTCTTC. It encodes CSIPGNEQFF.

The V call is TRBV7-3, the J call TRBJ1-2; 8 bases are shared with TRBD1. CDR3 length equals 15 residues. From germline, CDR1 is SGHTA and CDR2 FQGTGA. V shed 5 bases and J 4 bases; nucleotides not matched to a gene: 9. CDR3 in DNA: TGTGCCAGCAGCCCCACAGGGGGTCGTGGCTATGGCTACACCTTC. Translation: CASSPTGGRGYGYTF.

The chain links TRBV19 to TRBJ2-5; 7 nucleotides match TRBD1. Looked up from germline, CDR1 is LNHDA and CDR2 is SQIVND (reference sequence). The CDR3 loop spans 15 amino acids. With V trimmed by 2 bases and J by 0 bases, 3 bases remained unmatched. The CDR3 DNA reads as TGTGCCAGTAGTATATATGGGACAGACCAAGAGACCCAGTACTTC. Translating it yields CASSIYGTDQETQYF.

The chain carries TRBV29-1 and TRBJ2-3, with TRBD2 matching over 13 bases. Trimming cost V 7 bases and J 5 bases; bases outside gene matches: 3. Germline V gene sequence: CDR1 SQVTM, CDR2 ANQGSEA. This CDR3 region has 13 residues. The CDR3 coding sequence is TGCAGCGGCACTAGCGGGGGGGAAGATACGCAGTATTTT. This gives the protein CSGTSGGEDTQYF.

This clonotype was picked up many times. V is TRBV5-6 and J is TRBJ1-5; D gene ambiguous. This CDR3 region has 16 residues. Germline-derived CDR1 and CDR2 are SGHDT and YYEEEE. V dropped 1 base and J dropped 6 bases, with 17 bases sitting between them. The DNA of the CDR3 is TGTGCCAGCAGCTTGTCGATAAGGGAAGGAGGTCAGCCCCAGCATTTT. Encoded protein: CASSLSIREGGQPQHF.

Many counts were recorded for this clonotype. V and J are TRBV11-2 and TRBJ2-2, with a weak D call TRBD2 (5 bases). V was cut by 5 bases and J by 7 bases, with 14 bases left in between. There are 14 residues in the CDR3. CDR1 is SGHAT and CDR2 is FQNNGV in the germline V gene. CDR3 sequence: CASSRDGGGGELFF. Here the CDR3 DNA reads TGTGCCAGCAGCCGAGATGGTGGAGGCGGGGAGCTGTTTTTT.

V usage is TRBV20-1 and J usage is TRBJ2-7; 9 nucleotides line up with TRBD2. The CDR3 length is 16 residues. Per germline, CDR1 DFQATT and CDR2 SNEGSKA (reference sequence). The V and J ends lost 0 bases and 3 bases, in that order; junction bases with no gene match: 9. CDR3 protein: CSARDTLAGSDYEQYF. CDR3 DNA: TGCAGTGCTAGAGATACCCTAGCGGGAAGCGACTACGAGCAGTACTTC.

The chain joins TRBV19 to TRBJ1-2; D perhaps matches TRBD1 (5 bases). CDR1 is LNHDA and CDR2 is SQIVND in the germline V gene (reference sequence). This CDR3 has 15 residues. V lost 8 bases to trimming and J lost 2 bases, with 18 bases between them. Here the CDR3 DNA reads TGTGCCAGTCGCCAACCCGGGGCAGGAAACTATGGCTACACCTTC. As protein: CASRQPGAGNYGYTF.

This clonotype was detected many times. The CDR3 DNA reads TGTGCCAGCAGCCTCCGCCGGGAGGTTCAAGAGACCCAGTACTTC. Translating gives CASSLRREVQETQYF. The chain combines TRBV11-3 with TRBJ2-5; TRBD2 matches at 7 bases. Germline V gene lookup returns CDR1 SGHNT and CDR2 YENEEA. The J segment lost 2 bases and the V segment lost 5 bases, leaving 8 bases of the junction unmatched. The CDR3 has 15 residues. Based on the CDR3 plus reference TRBV11-3 and TRBJ2-5, the full variable domain is EAGVVQSPRYKIIEKKQPVAFWCNPISGHNTLYWYLQNLGQGPELLIRYENEEAVDDSQLPKDRFSAERLKGVDSTLKIQPAELGDSAVYLCASSLRREVQETQYFGPGTRLLVL.

This clonotype was counted many times. The V and J genes are TRBV12-3 or TRBV12-4 and TRBJ1-1, with D perhaps TRBD1 (6 bases). With 8 bases removed from V and 4 bases from J, the gap between germline ends came to 11 bases. CDR3 size: 12 residues. The CDR3 region has the DNA TGTGCCAGCCTAGGGGGGAGCACTGAAGCTTTCTTT. It codes for CASLGGSTEAFF.

This chain joins TRBV10-3 and TRBJ1-2; 8 bases match TRBD1. CDR1 is ENHRY and CDR2 is SYGVKD in the germline V gene. V was clipped by 11 bases and J by 8 bases; unmatched bases: 13. The CDR3 is made up of 13 amino acids. The CDR3: CAVGQGETRGYTF. The CDR3 DNA sequence: TGTGCCGTCGGACAGGGCGAAACTAGGGGCTACACCTTC.

The chain links TRBV15 to TRBJ1-2; D call uncertain. The CDR3 extends over 14 amino acids. Germline V lookup: CDR1 LNHNV, CDR2 YYDKDF (reference sequence). V lost 3 bases, J lost 7 bases, and 15 bases lay in between. The CDR3 loop is CATSRDVVGPGYTF. DNA of the CDR3: TGTGCCACCAGCAGGGACGTCGTGGGCCCTGGCTACACCTTC.

CDR3 sequence: CSVMTAEAFF. CDR3 DNA: TGCAGCGTCATGACCGCTGAAGCTTTCTTT. This sequence joins TRBV29-1 and TRBJ1-1; D is undetermined. With 6 bases removed from V and 6 bases from J, the gap between germline ends came to 8 bases. Germline CDR1 reads SQVTM; CDR2 reads ANQGSEA. CDR3 length equals 10 residues.

Here the CDR3 DNA reads TGTGCCAGCTCCGGAGGGGCCACTTACGAGCAGTACTTC. Its protein product is CASSGGATYEQYF. The chain joins TRBV18 to TRBJ2-7, with D tentatively TRBD2 (6 bases). Trimming stripped 6 bases from V and 4 bases from J, with 13 bases between. The CDR3 sequence is 13 residues long. Germline assignment: CDR1 KGHSH and CDR2 LQKENI.

The chain combines TRBV2 with TRBJ1-1; D gene ambiguous. The CDR3 extends over 15 amino acids. V was shortened by 2 bases and J by 1 base, with 11 bases between the two germline ends. Germline V gene sequence: CDR1 SNHLY, CDR2 FYNNEI. CDR3 region: CASSEFEHRNTEAFF. The CDR3 DNA reads as TGTGCCAGCAGTGAATTCGAACATAGGAACACTGAAGCTTTCTTT.

V usage is TRBV13 and J usage is TRBJ2-7; 7 bases are a match to TRBD1. Germline CDR1 and CDR2: PRHDT and FYEKMQ (reference sequence). The trim removed 5 bases at V and 0 bases at J, leaving 7 bases unmatched. The CDR3 totals 15 residues. The CDR3 loop is CASSITGESSYEQYF. The CDR3 region has the DNA TGTGCCAGCAGCATTACAGGGGAGTCCTCCTACGAGCAGTACTTC.